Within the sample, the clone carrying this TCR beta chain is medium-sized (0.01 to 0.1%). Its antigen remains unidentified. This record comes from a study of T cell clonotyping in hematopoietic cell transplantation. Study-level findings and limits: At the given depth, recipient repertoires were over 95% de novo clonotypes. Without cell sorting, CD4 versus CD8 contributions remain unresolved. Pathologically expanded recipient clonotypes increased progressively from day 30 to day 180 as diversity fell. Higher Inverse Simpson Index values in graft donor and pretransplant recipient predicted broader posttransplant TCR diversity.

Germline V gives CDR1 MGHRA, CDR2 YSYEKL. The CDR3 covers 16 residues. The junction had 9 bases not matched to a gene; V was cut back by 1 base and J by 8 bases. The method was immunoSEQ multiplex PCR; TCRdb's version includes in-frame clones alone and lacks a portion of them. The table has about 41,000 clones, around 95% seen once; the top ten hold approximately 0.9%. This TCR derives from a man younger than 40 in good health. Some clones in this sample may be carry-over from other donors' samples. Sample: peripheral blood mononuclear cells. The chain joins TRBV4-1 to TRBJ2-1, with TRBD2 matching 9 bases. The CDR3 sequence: CASSQATAGGAYEQFF. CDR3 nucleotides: TGCGCCAGCAGCCAAGCGACGGCGGGGGGGGCTTATGAGCAGTTCTTC.